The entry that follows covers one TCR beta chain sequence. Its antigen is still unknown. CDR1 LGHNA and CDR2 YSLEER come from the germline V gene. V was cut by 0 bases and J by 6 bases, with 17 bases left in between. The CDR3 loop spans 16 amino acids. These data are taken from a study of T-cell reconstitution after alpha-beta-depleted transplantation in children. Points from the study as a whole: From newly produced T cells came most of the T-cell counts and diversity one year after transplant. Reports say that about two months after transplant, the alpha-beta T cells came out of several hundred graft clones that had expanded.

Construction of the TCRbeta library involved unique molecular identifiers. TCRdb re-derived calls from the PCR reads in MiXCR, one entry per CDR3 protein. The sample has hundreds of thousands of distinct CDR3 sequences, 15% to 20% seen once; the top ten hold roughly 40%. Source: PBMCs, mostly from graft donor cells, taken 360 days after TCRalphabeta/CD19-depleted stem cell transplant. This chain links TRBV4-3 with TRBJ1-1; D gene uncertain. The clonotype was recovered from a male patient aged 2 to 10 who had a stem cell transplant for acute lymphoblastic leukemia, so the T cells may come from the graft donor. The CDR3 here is CASSQDRKKAEAEAFF. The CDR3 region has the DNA TGCGCCAGCAGCCAAGATCGGAAGAAGGCGGAGGCTGAAGCTTTCTTT.